The 20 T cell receptor beta chains presented below share a single source sample, sequenced in a study of blood T cell repertoires in COVID-19. The protocol was immunoSEQ multiplex PCR, while the TCRdb copy is restricted to in-frame clones and leaves out a portion. Of roughly 54,000 clones in the sample, just under 90% were seen once. Sequenced material: peripheral blood. Every receptor here comes from a woman aged 60 to 75 with COVID-19, enrolled during active disease.

V gene TRBV30 combines with J gene TRBJ1-6; 9 bases agree with TRBD1. This CDR3 region has 16 residues. V dropped 2 bases and J dropped 10; count of bases not matched to a gene: 12. Germline lookup yields CDR1 GTSNPN and CDR2 SVGIG (reference sequence). The CDR3 DNA follows: TGTGCCTGGAGTTCGACCTCCGGGACAGGGAAATCACCCCTCCACTTT. It translates to CAWSSTSGTGKSPLHF.

V gene TRBV21-1 combines with J gene TRBJ2-1; the listed D gene, TRBD2, was not tested against the DNA. TRBV21-1 is a listed pseudogene. This CDR3 is built from 17 residues. The CDR3 reads CASSVRVGKVREDQQFF. For the CDR3, the DNA is TGTGCCAGCAGCGTCCGGGTCGGGAAAGTGCGGGAGGACCAGCAGTTCTTC.

The chain joins TRBV18 to TRBJ2-3, with D maybe TRBD1 (5 bases). Germline CDR1 reads KGHSH; CDR2 reads LQKENI. Trimming pared 0 bases from V and 4 bases from J, leaving 14 bases between. The CDR3 spans 16 residues. CDR3 nucleotide sequence: TGTGCCAGCTCACCACCAAGTCGACAGCTCCCAGATACGCAGTATTTT. The encoded protein is CASSPPSRQLPDTQYF.

The chain has TRBV30 and TRBJ1-1; 9 bases agree with TRBD1. From germline, CDR1 is GTSNPN and CDR2 SVGIG (reference sequence). Trimming cost V 2 bases and J 0 bases; bases outside gene matches: 7. This CDR3 spans 16 amino acids. The CDR3 DNA is TGTGCCTGGAGTACAGGGGGCGTGGACATGAACACTGAAGCTTTCTTT. Translating gives CAWSTGGVDMNTEAFF.

J is TRBJ1-5 and V is TRBV19; 7 nucleotides match TRBD1. Germline V gene sequence: CDR1 LNHDA, CDR2 SQIVND (reference sequence). The CDR3 sequence is 15 residues long. With V trimmed by 5 bases and J by 4 bases, 8 bases remained unmatched. The CDR3 here is CASSRMGTANQPQHF. CDR3 sequence (DNA): TGTGCCAGTAGTCGAATGGGGACAGCAAATCAGCCCCAGCATTTT.

This clone is a singleton in its sample. The gene calls are TRBV10-3 and TRBJ1-1, with 7 bases fitting TRBD1. Per germline, CDR1 ENHRY and CDR2 SYGVKD. The CDR3 has 15 amino acids. Germline trimming cut 0 bases from V and 3 bases from J; bases unmatched to any gene: 4. The CDR3 DNA is TGTGCCATCAGTGAGTCCCGCAGGGGGTACACTGAAGCTTTCTTT. It specifies CAISESRRGYTEAFF.

This chain joins TRBV4-1 and TRBJ2-7; a weak D match, TRBD1 (6 bases). Looked up from germline, CDR1 is MGHRA and CDR2 is YSYEKL. The CDR3 covers 15 residues. Trimming removed 4 bases from V and 6 bases from J, with 19 bases in between. DNA of the CDR3: TGCGCCAGCAGCCTCCGGGACACATTCGCCTCCGAGCAGTACTTC. Translating it yields CASSLRDTFASEQYF.

The chain links TRBV7-9 to TRBJ1-2, with D maybe TRBD1 (5 bases). V gave up 7 bases and J gave up 1 base, with 25 bases separating them. The CDR3 length is 18 residues. Germline values: CDR1 SEHNR, CDR2 FQNEAQ (reference sequence). The CDR3 is CASTLYSGTMLVNYGYTF. CDR3 DNA sequence: TGTGCCAGCACCTTGTACTCCGGGACTATGCTAGTTAACTATGGCTACACCTTC.

The rearrangement links TRBV4-2 to TRBJ1-2; D unclear. CDR3 length equals 15 residues. From germline, CDR1 is LGHNA and CDR2 YNFKEQ. V was pared by 0 bases and J by 4 bases, with 12 bases between. CDR3 DNA: TGTGCCAGCAGCCAAGAAACGCCAGGTTTCTATGGCTACACCTTC. Protein: CASSQETPGFYGYTF.

The rearrangement joins TRBV28 to TRBJ1-1; the D gene is possibly TRBD1 (5 bases). Germline CDR1 and CDR2: MDHEN and SYDVKM. Between the trimmed V and J ends, which lost 4 bases and 4 bases, there was a span of 10 bases. The CDR3 covers 13 residues. The CDR3 nucleotides read TGTGCCAGCAGTTACAGGTGGTCCACTGAAGCTTTCTTT. It yields the protein CASSYRWSTEAFF.

This chain connects TRBV28 to TRBJ1-2; 10 nucleotides align to TRBD1. Looked up from germline, CDR1 is MDHEN and CDR2 is SYDVKM. V was pared by 3 bases and J by 8 bases, with 9 bases of the junction left unmatched. CDR3 length equals 15 residues. The CDR3: CASSFMTGGASGYTF. As DNA, the CDR3 is TGTGCCAGCAGTTTCATGACAGGGGGCGCGTCCGGCTACACCTTC.

J is TRBJ2-5 and V is TRBV7-9; perhaps TRBD1 as D (7 bases). The CDR3 has 13 amino acids. Trimming stripped 6 bases from V and 5 bases from J, with 13 bases between. From germline, CDR1 is SEHNR and CDR2 FQNEAQ (reference sequence). Here the CDR3 reads CASRPRGRETQYF. DNA for the CDR3: TGTGCCAGCAGGCCCAGGGGGAGGGAGACCCAGTACTTC.

The chain joins TRBV18 to TRBJ1-2, with D maybe TRBD1 (6 bases). This CDR3 is 14 amino acids long. Germline loops: CDR1 KGHSH, CDR2 LQKENI. Trimming took off 2 bases at V and 8 bases at J, with 15 bases between the two ends. The CDR3 is CASSPSLTGSGYTF. For the CDR3, the DNA is TGTGCCAGCTCACCAAGTCTTACAGGGTCCGGCTACACCTTC.

This rearrangement joins TRBV28 to TRBJ2-5; 8 bases map to TRBD2. This CDR3 spans 15 amino acids. Germline CDR1 and CDR2: MDHEN and SYDVKM. With V trimmed by 7 bases and J by 2 bases, 9 bases remained unmatched. CDR3 region: CASKYGRAFQETQYF. For the CDR3, the DNA is TGTGCCAGCAAATACGGGAGGGCCTTTCAAGAGACCCAGTACTTC.

The chain carries TRBV2 and TRBJ1-2; a weak D match, TRBD1 (5 bases). Germline V gene lookup returns CDR1 SNHLY and CDR2 FYNNEI. This CDR3 is built from 14 residues. Trimming shortened V by 10 bases and J by 8 bases, and 23 bases separated the two germline ends. The chain's CDR3 is CAIPSDVGVGGYTF. The CDR3 DNA reads TGTGCCATCCCAAGCGATGTAGGGGTAGGCGGCTACACCTTC. The complete variable domain, with remaining parts taken from reference TRBV2 and TRBJ1-2, reads EPEVTQTPSHQVTQMGQEVILRCVPISNHLYFYWYRQILGQKVEFLVSFYNNEISEKSEIFDDQFSVERPDGSNFTLKIRSTKLEDSAMYFCAIPSDVGVGGYTFGSGTRLTVV.

The V and J genes are TRBV28 and TRBJ1-5; 8 nucleotides align to TRBD1. V was clipped by 6 bases and J by 6 bases; unmatched bases: 7. The CDR3 sequence is 14 residues long. Germline CDR1 MDHEN, CDR2 SYDVKM. The CDR3 is CASRDRVNGQPQHF. CDR3 coding DNA: TGTGCCAGCAGGGACAGGGTGAACGGTCAGCCCCAGCATTTT.

About this clone: This same CDR3 is encoded by further DNA sequences in the sample. The rearrangement links TRBV19 to TRBJ2-2; possible D gene TRBD2, 6 bases. From germline, CDR1 is LNHDA and CDR2 SQIVND (reference sequence). This CDR3 has 16 amino acids. The V gene lost 3 bases and the J gene lost 0 bases, with 11 bases spanning the gap. This chain's CDR3 is CASSILGSANTGELFF. The CDR3 DNA reads as TGTGCCAGTAGTATCCTCGGGAGCGCGAACACCGGGGAGCTGTTTTTT.

The J gene is TRBJ2-3, the V gene TRBV19; 12 bases align to TRBD1. Germline-derived CDR1 and CDR2 are LNHDA and SQIVND (reference sequence). The V and J ends lost 4 bases and 4 bases, in that order; junction bases with no gene match: 6. The CDR3 consists of 16 residues. The CDR3 sequence is CASSTGTGGTPDTQYF. The CDR3 region has the DNA TGTGCCAGTAGTACCGGGACAGGGGGCACTCCAGATACGCAGTATTTT.

The J gene is TRBJ2-3, the V gene TRBV5-1; no firm D call. The V gene lost 6 bases and the J gene lost 5 bases, with 13 bases spanning the gap. This CDR3 comprises 13 residues. Per germline, CDR1 SGHRS and CDR2 YFSETQ. The CDR3 here is CASTLGLRDTQYF. CDR3 coding DNA: TGCGCCAGCACCCTTGGGCTCAGAGATACGCAGTATTTT.

The chain recombines TRBV30 with TRBJ2-7; 12 nucleotides line up with TRBD2. The V segment lost 8 bases and the J segment 4 bases; nucleotides outside the gene matches: 9. This CDR3 is 14 amino acids long. The V gene's germline CDR1 is GTSNPN and CDR2 SVGIG (reference sequence). The CDR3 region has the DNA TGTGCCGGTACACTAGCGGGAGGAAAGTACGAGCAGTACTTC. Protein: CAGTLAGGKYEQYF.